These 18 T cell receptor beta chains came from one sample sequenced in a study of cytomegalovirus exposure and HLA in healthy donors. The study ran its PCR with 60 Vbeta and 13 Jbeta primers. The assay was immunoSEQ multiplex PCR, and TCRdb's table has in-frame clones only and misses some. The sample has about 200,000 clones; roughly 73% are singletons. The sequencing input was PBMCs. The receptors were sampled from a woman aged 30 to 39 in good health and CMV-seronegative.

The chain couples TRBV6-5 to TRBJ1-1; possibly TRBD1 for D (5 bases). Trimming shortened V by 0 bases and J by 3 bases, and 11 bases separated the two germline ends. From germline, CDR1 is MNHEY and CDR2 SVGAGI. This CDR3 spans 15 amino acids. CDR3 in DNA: TGTGCCAGCAGTTACTCCGGCAGGGAGGACACTGAAGCTTTCTTT. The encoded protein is CASSYSGREDTEAFF.

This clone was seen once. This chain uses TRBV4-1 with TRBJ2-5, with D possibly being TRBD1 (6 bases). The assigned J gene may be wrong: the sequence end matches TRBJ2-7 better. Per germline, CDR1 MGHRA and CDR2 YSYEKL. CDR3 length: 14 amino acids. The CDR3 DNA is TGCGCCAGCAGCCAAGGGGGGCCTGACTACGAGCAGTACTTC. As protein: CASSQGGPDYEQYF.

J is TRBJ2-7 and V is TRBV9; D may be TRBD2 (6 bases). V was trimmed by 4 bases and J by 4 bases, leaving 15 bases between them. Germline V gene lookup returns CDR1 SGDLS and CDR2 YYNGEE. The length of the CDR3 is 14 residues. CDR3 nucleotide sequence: TGTGCCAGCAGCCCTCAGGTGGAGGGATACGAGCAGTACTTC. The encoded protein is CASSPQVEGYEQYF.

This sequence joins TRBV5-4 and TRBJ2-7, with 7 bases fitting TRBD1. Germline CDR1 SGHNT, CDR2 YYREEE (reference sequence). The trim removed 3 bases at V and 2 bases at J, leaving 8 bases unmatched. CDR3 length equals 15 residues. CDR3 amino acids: CASSSGQDTTYEQYF. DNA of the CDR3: TGTGCCAGCAGCTCCGGACAGGATACGACCTACGAGCAGTACTTC. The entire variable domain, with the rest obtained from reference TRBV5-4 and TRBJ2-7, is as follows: ETGVTQSPTHLIKTRGQQVTLRCSSQSGHNTVSWYQQALGQGPQFIFQYYREEENGRGNFPPRFSGLQFPNYSSELNVNALELDDSALYLCASSSGQDTTYEQYFGPGTRLTVT.

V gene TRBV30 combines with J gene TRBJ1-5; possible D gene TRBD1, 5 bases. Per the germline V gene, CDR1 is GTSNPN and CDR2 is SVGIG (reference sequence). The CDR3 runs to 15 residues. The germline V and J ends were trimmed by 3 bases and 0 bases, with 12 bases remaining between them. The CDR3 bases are TGTGCCTGGAGGTCGGGGACTCATAGCAATCAGCCCCAGCATTTT. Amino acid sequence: CAWRSGTHSNQPQHF.

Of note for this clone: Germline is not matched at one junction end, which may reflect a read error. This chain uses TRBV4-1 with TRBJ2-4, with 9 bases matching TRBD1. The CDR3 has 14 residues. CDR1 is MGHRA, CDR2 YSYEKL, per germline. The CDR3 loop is CASSQGPTGTGRRF. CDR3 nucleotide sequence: TGCGCCAGCAGCCAAGGGCCGACCGGGACAGGGCGTCGATTC.

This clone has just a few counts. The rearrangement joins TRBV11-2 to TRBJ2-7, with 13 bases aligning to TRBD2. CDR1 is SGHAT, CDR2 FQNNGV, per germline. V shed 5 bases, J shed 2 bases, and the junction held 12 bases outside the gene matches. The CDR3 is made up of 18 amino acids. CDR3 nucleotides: TGTGCCAGCAGCCCCTCCCCCTTACTAGCGGGAGGGCCCTACGAGCAGTACTTC. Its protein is CASSPSPLLAGGPYEQYF. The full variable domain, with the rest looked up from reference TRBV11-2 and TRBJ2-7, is EAGVAQSPRYKIIEKRQSVAFWCNPISGHATLYWYQQILGQGPKLLIQFQNNGVVDDSQLPKDRFSAERLKGVDSTLKIQPAKLEDSAVYLCASSPSPLLAGGPYEQYFGPGTRLTVT.

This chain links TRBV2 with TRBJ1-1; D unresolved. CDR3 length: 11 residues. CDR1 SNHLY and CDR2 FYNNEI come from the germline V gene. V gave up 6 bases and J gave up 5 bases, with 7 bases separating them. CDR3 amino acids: CASSAWTEAFF. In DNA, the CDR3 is TGTGCCAGCAGCGCGTGGACTGAAGCTTTCTTT.

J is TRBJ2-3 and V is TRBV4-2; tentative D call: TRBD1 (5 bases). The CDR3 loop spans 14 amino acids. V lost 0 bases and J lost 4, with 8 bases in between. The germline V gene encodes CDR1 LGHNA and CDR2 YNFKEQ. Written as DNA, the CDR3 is TGTGCCAGCAGCCAAGACCCAGGGCCAGATACGCAGTATTTT. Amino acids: CASSQDPGPDTQYF.

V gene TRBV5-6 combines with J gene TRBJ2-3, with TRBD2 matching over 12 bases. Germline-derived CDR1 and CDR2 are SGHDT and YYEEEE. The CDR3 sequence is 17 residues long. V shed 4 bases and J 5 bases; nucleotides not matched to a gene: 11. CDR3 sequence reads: CASSPRWTSGVRDTQYF. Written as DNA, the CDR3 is TGTGCCAGCAGCCCGCGCTGGACTAGCGGGGTTCGAGATACGCAGTATTTT.

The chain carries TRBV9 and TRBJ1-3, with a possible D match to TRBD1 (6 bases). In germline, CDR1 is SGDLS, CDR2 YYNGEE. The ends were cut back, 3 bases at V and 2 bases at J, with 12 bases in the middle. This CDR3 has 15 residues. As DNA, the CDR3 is TGTGCCAGCAGCGGACAGGAAGGGGCTGGAAACACCATATATTTT. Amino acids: CASSGQEGAGNTIYF. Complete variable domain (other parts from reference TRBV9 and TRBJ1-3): DSGVTQTPKHLITATGQRVTLRCSPRSGDLSVYWYQQSLDQGLQFLIQYYNGEERAKGNILERFSAQQFPDLHSELNLSSLELGDSALYFCASSGQEGAGNTIYFGEGSWLTVV.

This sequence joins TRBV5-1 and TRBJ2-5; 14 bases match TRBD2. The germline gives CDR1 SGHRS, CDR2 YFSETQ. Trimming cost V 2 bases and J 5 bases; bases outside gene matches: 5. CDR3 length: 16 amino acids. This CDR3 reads CASSFRLAGGRETQYF. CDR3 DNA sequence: TGCGCCAGCAGCTTCAGACTAGCGGGAGGGCGGGAGACCCAGTACTTC.

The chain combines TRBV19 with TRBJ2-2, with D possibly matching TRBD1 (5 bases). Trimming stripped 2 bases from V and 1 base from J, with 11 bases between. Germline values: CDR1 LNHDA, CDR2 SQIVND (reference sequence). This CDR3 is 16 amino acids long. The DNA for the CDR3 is TGTGCCAGTAGTATACGACGTGGACAGAACACCGGGGAGCTGTTTTTT. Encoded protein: CASSIRRGQNTGELFF.

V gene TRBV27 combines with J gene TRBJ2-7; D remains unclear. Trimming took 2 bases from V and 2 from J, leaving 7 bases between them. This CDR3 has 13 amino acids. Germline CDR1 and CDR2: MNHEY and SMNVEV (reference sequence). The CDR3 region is CASSLGNPYEQYF. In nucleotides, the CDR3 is TGTGCCAGCAGTTTAGGCAACCCCTACGAGCAGTACTTC.

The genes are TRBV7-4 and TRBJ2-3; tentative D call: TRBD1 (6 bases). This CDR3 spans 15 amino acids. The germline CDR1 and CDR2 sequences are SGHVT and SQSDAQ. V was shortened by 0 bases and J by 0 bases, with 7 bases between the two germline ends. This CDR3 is CASSLAGASTDTQYF. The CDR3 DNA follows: TGTGCCAGCAGCTTAGCGGGGGCCAGCACAGATACGCAGTATTTT. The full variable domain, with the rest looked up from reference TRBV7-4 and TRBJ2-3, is GAGVSQSPRYKVAKRGRDVALRCDSISGHVTLYWYRQTLGQGSEVLTYSQSDAQRDKSGRPSGRFSAERPERSVSTLKIQRTEQGDSAVYLCASSLAGASTDTQYFGPGTRLTVL.

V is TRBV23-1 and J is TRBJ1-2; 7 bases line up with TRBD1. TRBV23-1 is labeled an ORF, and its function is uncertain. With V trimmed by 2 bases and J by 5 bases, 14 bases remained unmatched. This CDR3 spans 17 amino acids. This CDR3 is CASSQRQGIRTIYGYTF. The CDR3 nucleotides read TGCGCCAGCAGTCAAAGACAGGGAATAAGGACCATATATGGCTACACCTTC.

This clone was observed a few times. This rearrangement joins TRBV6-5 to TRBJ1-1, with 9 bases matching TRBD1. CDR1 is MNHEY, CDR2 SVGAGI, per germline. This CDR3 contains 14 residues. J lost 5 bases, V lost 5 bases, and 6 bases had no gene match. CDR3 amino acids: CASSNRGQGTEAFF. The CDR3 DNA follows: TGTGCCAGCAGTAACAGGGGGCAGGGAACTGAAGCTTTCTTT.

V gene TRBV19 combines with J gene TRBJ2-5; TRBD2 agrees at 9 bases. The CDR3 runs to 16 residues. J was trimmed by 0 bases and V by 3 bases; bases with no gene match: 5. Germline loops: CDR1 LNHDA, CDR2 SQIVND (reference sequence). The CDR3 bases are TGTGCCAGTAGTATTAGGCTAGCGGGGAACCAAGAGACCCAGTACTTC. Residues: CASSIRLAGNQETQYF. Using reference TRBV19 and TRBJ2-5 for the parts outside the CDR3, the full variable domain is DGGITQSPKYLFRKEGQNVTLSCEQNLNHDAMYWYRQDPGQGLRLIYYSQIVNDFQKGDIAEGYSVSREKKESFPLTVTSAQKNPTAFYLCASSIRLAGNQETQYFGPGTRLLVL.